A selection of T cell receptor beta chains follows, all from one sample in a study of cytomegalovirus exposure and HLA in healthy donors. Assay: immunoSEQ multiplex PCR; the TCRdb copy retains only in-frame clones and omits some. The repertoire holds over 150,000 clones, with 89% as singletons. Sequences were obtained from PBMCs. The source of these receptors is a woman under 30 in good health and CMV-seropositive. Each CDR3 is given with its conserved first and last residue. The D gene is left open where the match is weak. The size entry is marked missing in some rows and otherwise reads once, few, many or a size class.

NA	TRBV5-1	TRBD1	TRBJ2-7	TGCGCCAGCAGCTTCGGGGACAGTAACTACGAGCAGTACTTC	CASSFGDSNYEQYF
NA	TRBV6-5	NA	TRBJ2-7	TGTGCCAGCAGCCCTGGGACAAACCTACTGAAGCAGTACTTC	CASSPGTNLLKQYF
NA	TRBV6-1	NA	TRBJ1-5	TGTGCCAGCAGTGAAGCGCACAACAGGGCAGACAATCAGCCCCAGCATTTT	CASSEAHNRADNQPQHF
NA	TRBV9	NA	TRBJ2-3	TGTGCCAGCAGCGTAGTCGCGGATACGCAGTATTTT	CASSVVADTQYF
NA	TRBV28	NA	TRBJ1-5	TGTGCCAGCAGTTTATTCAGGGGTCAGCCCCAGCATTTT	CASSLFRGQPQHF
NA	TRBV5-8	TRBD1	TRBJ2-7	TGTGCCAGCAGCTGGGGACAGGGCTACGAGCAGTACTTC	CASSWGQGYEQYF
NA	TRBV5-1	TRBD1	TRBJ2-1	TGCGCCAGCTACCGGACAGGCCAATACTACAATGAGCAGTTCTTC	CASYRTGQYYNEQFF
NA	TRBV18	NA	TRBJ1-4	TGTGCCAGCTCACCAATAAGCGAAAAACTGTTTTTT	CASSPISEKLFF
once	TRBV11-1	TRBD2	TRBJ2-1	TGTGCCAGCAGCTTAGGGACTAGCGGGAGGGATGAGCAGTTCTTC	CASSLGTSGRDEQFF
NA	TRBV5-1	NA	TRBJ2-5	TGCGCCAGCAGCTTGAATCAGGGCGGCCAAGAGACCCAGTACTTC	CASSLNQGGQETQYF
NA	TRBV19	NA	TRBJ1-2	TGTGCCAGTAGTACGGGACAAGTAAACTATGGCTACACCTTC	CASSTGQVNYGYTF
NA	TRBV4-1	NA	TRBJ1-5	TGCGCCAGCAGCCAGGAGTATAGCAATCAGCCCCAGCATTTT	CASSQEYSNQPQHF
NA	TRBV28	TRBD2	TRBJ2-3	TGTGCCAGCAGTTTATCGGCACTAGCGGGAGCTTATACGCAGTATTTT	CASSLSALAGAYTQYF
NA	TRBV5-6	NA	TRBJ1-5	TGTGCCAGCAGCTTCGGACAGACTGCAAGGCAGCCCCAGCATTTT	CASSFGQTARQPQHF
once	TRBV6-1	TRBD1	TRBJ2-7	TGTGCCAGCAGACCGGGACAGGGGTTGTACGAGCAGTACTTC	CASRPGQGLYEQYF
NA	TRBV28	TRBD1	TRBJ2-1	TGTGCCAGCAGATTTCTGGACAGGGCGTTCTTC	CASRFLDRAFF
NA	TRBV27	TRBD2	TRBJ2-3	TGTGCCAGCAGTCGTACTAGCGCTAGCACAGATACGCAGTATTTT	CASSRTSASTDTQYF
NA	TRBV25-1	TRBD2	TRBJ2-7	TGTGCCAGCAAATCGGCGGGACTAGCGGGGAACGAGCAGTACTTC	CASKSAGLAGNEQYF
NA	TRBV15	TRBD1	TRBJ2-6	TGTGCCACCGGGACAGGTACTTCTGGGGCCAACGTCCTGACTTTC	CATGTGTSGANVLTF
NA	TRBV5-1	TRBD2	TRBJ2-5	TGCGCCAGCAGCTCCGGCAGCGGGATCCAAGAGACCCAGTACTTC	CASSSGSGIQETQYF
NA	TRBV7-3	TRBD2	TRBJ2-1	TGTGCCAGCAGCTTAGGGAGGGACAATGAGCAGTTCTTC	CASSLGRDNEQFF
NA	TRBV19	NA	TRBJ2-1	TGTGCCAGTAGTATATGGGAGTCCAAAAGCAATGAGCAGTTCTTC	CASSIWESKSNEQFF
NA	TRBV29-1	NA	TRBJ1-1	TGCAGCGTTGAAGGGAGCATCGGAGCTTTCTTT	CSVEGSIGAFF
NA	TRBV15	NA	TRBJ1-2	TGTGCCACCAGCAAAAATCTAGCCCCCGGGGGTTATGGCTACACCTTC	CATSKNLAPGGYGYTF
NA	TRBV6-5	NA	TRBJ2-3	TGTGCCAGCTGGGGCGGAGCAAAGGGCACGCAGTATTTT	CASWGGAKGTQYF
NA	TRBV5-1	TRBD2	TRBJ2-1	TGCGCCAGCAGCTCAGGGACTAGCGGGGTAAACAATGAGCAGTTCTTC	CASSSGTSGVNNEQFF
NA	TRBV27	NA	TRBJ1-2	TGTGCCAGCAGTCATTCGACAGAGAACTATGGCTACACCTTC	CASSHSTENYGYTF
NA	TRBV6-6	TRBD1	TRBJ2-1	TGTGCCAGCAGTTCAGACAGGGGCTCCTACAATGAGCAGTTCTTC	CASSSDRGSYNEQFF
NA	TRBV14	NA	TRBJ1-5	TGTGCCAGCCATGGGGCGGCCCAGCATTTT	CASHGAAQHF
once	TRBV18	TRBD1	TRBJ1-5	TGTGCCAGCTCACCCCCGACAGGGGCTAACAATCAGCCCCAGCATTTT	CASSPPTGANNQPQHF
NA	TRBV28	TRBD1	TRBJ1-1	TGTGCCAGCAGTTTTTTAGGGGGCGCCCGATGGACTGAAGCTTTCTTT	CASSFLGGARWTEAFF
few	TRBV11-1	NA	TRBJ2-3	TGTGCCAGCAGCTCGCGGGAAGGCACAGATACGCAGTATTTT	CASSSREGTDTQYF
NA	TRBV18	TRBD1	TRBJ2-7	TGTGCCAGCTCATCGGAGGCCGGGACAGGGGGTATGCACGAGCAGTACTTC	CASSSEAGTGGMHEQYF
NA	TRBV2	NA	TRBJ2-7	TGTGCCAGCTTCAAGGGGGACTACGAGCAGTACTTC	CASFKGDYEQYF
NA	TRBV11-2	NA	TRBJ1-2	TGTGCCAGCAGCTTAGACCCGGTAGGACAAAACTATGGCTACACCTTC	CASSLDPVGQNYGYTF
once	TRBV5-1	TRBD1	TRBJ1-1	TGCGCCAGCAGCTTGGCGGACAGGGGGCATACTGAAGCTTTCTTT	CASSLADRGHTEAFF
few	TRBV11-2	NA	TRBJ1-1	TGTGCCAGCAGCTTAGACAGGAACACTGAAGCTTTCTTT	CASSLDRNTEAFF
NA	TRBV28	TRBD1	TRBJ1-5	TGTGCCAGCAGGGGACTGCGGACAGGGCATCAGCCCCAGCATTTT	CASRGLRTGHQPQHF
NA	TRBV7-9	TRBD2	TRBJ2-1	TGTGCCAGCAGCTTCCGCCTAGCGGACAATGAGCAGTTCTTC	CASSFRLADNEQFF
NA	TRBV4-3	NA	TRBJ2-2	TGCGCCAGCAGCCAAGAACAGGGATCCGGGGAGCTGTTTTTT	CASSQEQGSGELFF
once	TRBV27	NA	TRBJ1-5	TGTGCCAGCAGCCTGTTCCTCAGCAATCAGCCCCAGCATTTT	CASSLFLSNQPQHF
NA	TRBV9	TRBD1	TRBJ1-1	TGTGCCAGCAGCCCGGGGGACAGGGCTGAAGCTTTCTTT	CASSPGDRAEAFF
NA	TRBV28	NA	TRBJ1-2	TGTGCCAGCAGTCCGACCGGACAGAACTATGGCTACACCTTC	CASSPTGQNYGYTF
NA	TRBV11-3	TRBD2	TRBJ2-1	TGTGCCAGCAGCTTAGGCCTCGGGACTAGCGGGAGAATTGAGCAGTTCTTC	CASSLGLGTSGRIEQFF
NA	TRBV11-3	NA	TRBJ2-7	TGTGCCAGCAGCATGGGAGTGGGCGAGCAGTACTTC	CASSMGVGEQYF
NA	TRBV27	TRBD2	TRBJ2-7	TGTGCCAGCAGTCCCTCACACCCCCGGACTAGCGGGGGATACGAGCAGTACTTC	CASSPSHPRTSGGYEQYF
NA	TRBV30	NA	TRBJ2-7	TGTGCCTGGAGCCCCCTTCGGGGCGAGCAGTACTTC	CAWSPLRGEQYF
NA	TRBV25-1	NA	TRBJ1-2	TGTGCCAGCAGTGAATATATAGACAGCTATGGCTACACCTTC	CASSEYIDSYGYTF
few	TRBV5-1	TRBD1	TRBJ1-2	TGCGCCAGCAGCTTGGATACACAGGGGCTCGGCTACACCTTC	CASSLDTQGLGYTF